The TCR beta chain under discussion was sequenced for a study of Tregs in tolerant kidney transplant recipients. Germline values: CDR1 MGHDK, CDR2 SYGVNS. V lost 2 bases and J lost 2, with 6 bases in between. The CDR3 extends over 13 amino acids. Repertoires were generated with immunoSEQ multiplex PCR, while TCRdb's copy carries only in-frame clones and drops some. Counted here are around 50,000 clones, around four fifths occurring once; the ten biggest clones make up about 5%. Unstimulated regulatory T cells (CD4+CD25+CD127-), CD4+CD25- non-regulatory cells, CD4 and CD8 cells were FACS-sorted from thawed PBMCs.

The specimen sequenced was CD4+ T cells from blood. This chain uses TRBV25-1 with TRBJ1-2; D gene uncertain. This sequence was found in a human donor in good health. CDR3: CASSEGLNYGYTF. The CDR3 DNA reads as TGTGCCAGCAGTGAAGGACTGAACTATGGCTACACCTTC.